This is a list of T cell receptor beta chains from one sample in a study of type 1 and type 2 diabetes patients. MiXCR, run by TCRdb on the multiplex PCR reads, gives a single entry per CDR3 protein. Found here are 270,000 or so distinct CDR3 sequences, over 45% of them singletons; the top ten hold approximately 15%. Sequences were obtained from peripheral blood mononuclear cells (PBMCs). The receptors were gathered from a man younger than 35 with type 2 diabetes. The CDR3 runs from the conserved cysteine through the conserved F or W. Fields, in order: V gene, clone size, D gene, J gene, CDR3 DNA, CDR3 protein. D genes are given only for firm matches. Some rows have no size entry. The others give once, few or many, or a class for an expanded clone.

V: TRBV7-2
size: -
D: -
J: TRBJ2-2
DNA: TGTGCCAGCAGCGGGTGGAGGGAAGGCACCGGGGAGCTGTTTTTT
CDR3: CASSGWREGTGELFF

V: TRBV7-9
size: -
D: -
J: TRBJ2-2
DNA: TGCGCCAGCAGCCAAGATCGGGCGGCCAGCCGCAACGCCGGGGAGCTGTTTTTT
CDR3: CASSQDRAASRNAGELFF

V: TRBV28
size: -
D: TRBD2
J: TRBJ2-1
DNA: TGTGCCAGCAGTTTCCTAGCGGGTACGAGGAATGAGCAGTTCTTC
CDR3: CASSFLAGTRNEQFF

V: TRBV14
size: many
D: TRBD1
J: TRBJ1-1
DNA: TGTGCCAGCAGCAGGGGGCAGAACACTGAAGCTTTCTTT
CDR3: CASSRGQNTEAFF

V: TRBV5-1
size: once
D: -
J: TRBJ1-2
DNA: TGCGCCAGCAGCTTGGAGGGCAGGTCTAACTATGGCTACACCTTC
CDR3: CASSLEGRSNYGYTF

V: TRBV7-6
size: -
D: TRBD2
J: TRBJ2-7
DNA: TGTGCCAGCAGCCCAGGGACTAGCGGGAGCGGGGCCTCCTACGAGCAGTACTTC
CDR3: CASSPGTSGSGASYEQYF

V: TRBV2
size: -
D: -
J: TRBJ2-3
DNA: TGTGCCTGTAAAGGGGGGAATCAACGCACAGATACGCAGTATTTT
CDR3: CACKGGNQRTDTQYF

V: TRBV5-6
size: few
D: -
J: TRBJ2-7
DNA: TGTGCCAGCAGCTCCACTACGGACAGCTACGAGCAGTACTTC
CDR3: CASSSTTDSYEQYF

V: TRBV20-1
size: -
D: -
J: TRBJ2-1
DNA: TGCAGTGCTTCTGATGACCGAAACACGGATGAGCAGTTCTTC
CDR3: CSASDDRNTDEQFF

V: TRBV19
size: few
D: TRBD1
J: TRBJ2-2
DNA: TGTGCCAGTAGTAAGACAGGGACCGGGGAGCTGTTTTTT
CDR3: CASSKTGTGELFF

V: TRBV27
size: few
D: -
J: TRBJ2-5
DNA: TGTGCCAGCAGTATCCGTCCGACAGGGACTCAAGAGACCCAGTACTTC
CDR3: CASSIRPTGTQETQYF

V: TRBV12-3/TRBV12-4
size: -
D: TRBD1
J: TRBJ1-1
DNA: TGTGCCAGCAGATCTGGACAGGGTCGACTAGAAGCTTTCTTT
CDR3: CASRSGQGRLEAFF

V: TRBV20-1
size: -
D: TRBD1
J: TRBJ1-6
DNA: TGCAGTGCTAGAATCGGGGACAGCATGACTTCACCCCTCCACTTT
CDR3: CSARIGDSMTSPLHF

V: TRBV6-6
size: -
D: -
J: TRBJ1-1
DNA: TGTGCCAGCAGTCGGAACGAAGCTTTCTTT
CDR3: CASSRNEAFF

V: TRBV20-1
size: -
D: -
J: TRBJ2-3
DNA: TGCAGTGCTAGAGATAGGCGGGGAACTGGTACAGATACGCAGTATTTT
CDR3: CSARDRRGTGTDTQYF

V: TRBV20-1
size: few
D: TRBD1
J: TRBJ1-2
DNA: TGCAGTGCTAGATCCTACCGCCGGGACAGTGACTATGGCTACACCTTC
CDR3: CSARSYRRDSDYGYTF

V: TRBV27
size: -
D: -
J: TRBJ2-1
DNA: TGTGCCAGCAGTCCCCCGACTAGCTCCTACAATGAGCAGTTCTTC
CDR3: CASSPPTSSYNEQFF

V: TRBV7-2
size: -
D: -
J: TRBJ2-7
DNA: TGTGCCAGCAGCTTAGGGGCTAAAAGCTCCTACGAGCAGTACTTC
CDR3: CASSLGAKSSYEQYF

V: TRBV12-3/TRBV12-4
size: -
D: -
J: TRBJ1-6
DNA: TGTGCCAGCAGTGTAGGGGAGAATTCACCCCTCCACTTT
CDR3: CASSVGENSPLHF

V: TRBV5-1
size: -
D: TRBD1
J: TRBJ1-1
DNA: TGCGCCAGCAGCGGGACGGCCGGGACAGCGAACACTGAAGCTTTCTTT
CDR3: CASSGTAGTANTEAFF

V: TRBV5-5
size: -
D: TRBD1
J: TRBJ2-1
DNA: TGTGCCAGCAGCGTAGCCGGGACAGGGAGGTTTAACGATGAGCAGTTCTTC
CDR3: CASSVAGTGRFNDEQFF

V: TRBV11-3
size: -
D: TRBD2
J: TRBJ2-2
DNA: TGTGCCAGCAGCCCCCCCAGCGGGGCCGGGGAGCTGTTTTTT
CDR3: CASSPPSGAGELFF

V: TRBV10-3
size: -
D: -
J: TRBJ2-7
DNA: TGTGCCATCAGTGAGTGGACAGTCCCCTCTACGGAGCAGTACTTC
CDR3: CAISEWTVPSTEQYF

V: TRBV30
size: -
D: -
J: TRBJ2-5
DNA: TGTGCCTGGGGGAAGGACTACTATAAGGTGGAGACCCAGTACTTC
CDR3: CAWGKDYYKVETQYF

V: TRBV20-1
size: -
D: TRBD1
J: TRBJ2-7
DNA: TGCAGTGCTAGAGGTCCACGACAGGGGACCTACGAGCAGTACTTC
CDR3: CSARGPRQGTYEQYF

V: TRBV5-1
size: -
D: TRBD2
J: TRBJ2-1
DNA: TGCGCCAGCAGCGCTGCCGGGACTAGCGGAGAGCAGTTCTTC
CDR3: CASSAAGTSGEQFF

V: TRBV2
size: many
D: -
J: TRBJ2-5
DNA: TGTGCCAGCAGCCAGCTACAAGAGACCCAGTACTTC
CDR3: CASSQLQETQYF

V: TRBV20-1
size: -
D: -
J: TRBJ1-5
DNA: TGCAGTGCTAGTCCACGAGCCCTCAATCAGCCCCAGCATTTT
CDR3: CSASPRALNQPQHF

V: TRBV2
size: -
D: -
J: TRBJ1-2
DNA: TGTGCCAGCAGTGCACCAACAGTGGTTTACACCTTC
CDR3: CASSAPTVVYTF

V: TRBV7-9
size: -
D: -
J: TRBJ1-6
DNA: TGTGCCAGCAGCCGGGCCCGGGACTTAACGAAGCCCCTGCATTCACCCCTCCACTTT
CDR3: CASSRARDLTKPLHSPLHF

V: TRBV7-2
size: once
D: -
J: TRBJ1-6
DNA: TGTGCCAGCAGCTTAGATTCTAATTCACCCCTCCACTTT
CDR3: CASSLDSNSPLHF

V: TRBV29-1
size: -
D: -
J: TRBJ1-2
DNA: TGCAGCGTGGACCTGGGGGACTATGGCTACACCTTC
CDR3: CSVDLGDYGYTF

V: TRBV30
size: few
D: TRBD1
J: TRBJ2-6
DNA: TGTGCCTGGAGTCCGCCGACGGGACAGGGGGTCTCTGGGGCCAACGTCCTGACTTTC
CDR3: CAWSPPTGQGVSGANVLTF

V: TRBV12-3/TRBV12-4
size: many
D: -
J: TRBJ1-6
DNA: TGTGCCAGCAGCCCCCACGATTCACCCCTCCACTTT
CDR3: CASSPHDSPLHF

V: TRBV28
size: -
D: TRBD1
J: TRBJ2-7
DNA: TGTGCCAGCATTATATCGACAGGGATGAGCGAGCAGTACTTC
CDR3: CASIISTGMSEQYF

V: TRBV5-1
size: -
D: -
J: TRBJ1-1
DNA: TGCGCCAGCAGCTTGAGTCAGACGACAATGAACACTGAAGCTTTCTTT
CDR3: CASSLSQTTMNTEAFF

V: TRBV6-5
size: few
D: -
J: TRBJ2-1
DNA: TGTGCCAGCAGACATACCACCTCTCCGGTCCCCGGACAGATGACCAATGAGCAGTTCTTC
CDR3: CASRHTTSPVPGQMTNEQFF

V: TRBV4-2
size: -
D: TRBD1
J: TRBJ1-2
DNA: TGTGCCAGCAGCCCCTACAGGGGGTCACCCTATGGCTACACCTTC
CDR3: CASSPYRGSPYGYTF

V: TRBV24-1
size: -
D: -
J: TRBJ1-1
DNA: TGTGCCACCAGTGATTTTAACGGTTCCACTTTCTTT
CDR3: CATSDFNGSTFF

V: TRBV12-5
size: few
D: -
J: TRBJ1-2
DNA: TGTGCTAGTGGTTTCGGGGCGAACGACTATGGCTACACCTTC
CDR3: CASGFGANDYGYTF

V: TRBV2
size: few
D: -
J: TRBJ2-3
DNA: TGTGCCAGCAGTGAAGAGTGGGGACCGCAGTATTTT
CDR3: CASSEEWGPQYF

V: TRBV5-1
size: few
D: -
J: TRBJ1-2
DNA: TGCGCCAGCAGCTTAGGTCGGGATGGCTACACCTTC
CDR3: CASSLGRDGYTF

V: TRBV30
size: -
D: -
J: TRBJ2-5
DNA: TGTGCCTGGAGTGTAGGGTCGTACCAAGAGACCCAGTACTTC
CDR3: CAWSVGSYQETQYF

V: TRBV7-3
size: few
D: -
J: TRBJ1-1
DNA: TGTGCCAGCAGCTTGGGGTCTGTGAACACTGAAGCTTTCTTT
CDR3: CASSLGSVNTEAFF

V: TRBV5-1
size: -
D: -
J: TRBJ1-1
DNA: TGCGCCAGCAGCCCCAGCCCAGGGGTTTTGGACACTGAAGCTTTCTTT
CDR3: CASSPSPGVLDTEAFF

V: TRBV7-9
size: few
D: TRBD1
J: TRBJ2-7
DNA: TGTGCCAGCAGTTCAAGACAGGGGGCAGAAGAGCAGTACTTC
CDR3: CASSSRQGAEEQYF

V: TRBV6-6
size: -
D: TRBD1
J: TRBJ2-7
DNA: TGTGCCAGCAGTTCCATGACAGGGAAGGGCGAGCAGTACTTC
CDR3: CASSSMTGKGEQYF

V: TRBV19
size: -
D: -
J: TRBJ1-3
DNA: TGTGCCAGTAAGGGAACAGGTTACCGGTCTGGAAACACCATATATTTT
CDR3: CASKGTGYRSGNTIYF

V: TRBV20-1
size: -
D: TRBD1
J: TRBJ2-5
DNA: TGCAGTGCTAGGGGACAGGGCGGCGAGACCCAGTACTTC
CDR3: CSARGQGGETQYF

V: TRBV6-1
size: -
D: -
J: TRBJ2-5
DNA: TGTGCCAGCAGCCCCTCGATCCAACTAGGGACGACCCAGTACTTC
CDR3: CASSPSIQLGTTQYF